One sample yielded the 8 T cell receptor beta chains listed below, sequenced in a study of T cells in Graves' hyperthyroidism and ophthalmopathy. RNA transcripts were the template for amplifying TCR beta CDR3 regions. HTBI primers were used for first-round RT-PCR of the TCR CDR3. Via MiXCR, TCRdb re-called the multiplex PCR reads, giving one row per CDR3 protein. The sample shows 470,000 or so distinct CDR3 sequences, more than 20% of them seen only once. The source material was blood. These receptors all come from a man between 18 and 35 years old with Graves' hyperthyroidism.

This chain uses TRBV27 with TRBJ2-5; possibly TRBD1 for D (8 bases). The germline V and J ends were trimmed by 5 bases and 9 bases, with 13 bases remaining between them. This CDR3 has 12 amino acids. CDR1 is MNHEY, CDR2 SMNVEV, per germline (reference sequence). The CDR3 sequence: CASSIQGGAQYF. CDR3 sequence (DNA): TGTGCCAGCAGTATACAGGGGGGGGCCCAGTACTTC.

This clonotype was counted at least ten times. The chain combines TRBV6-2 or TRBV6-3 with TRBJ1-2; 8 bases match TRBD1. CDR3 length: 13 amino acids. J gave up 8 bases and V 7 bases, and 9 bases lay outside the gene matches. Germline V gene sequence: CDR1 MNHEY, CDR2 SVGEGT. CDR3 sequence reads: CASNYYRGTGYTF. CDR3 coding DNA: TGTGCCAGCAATTATTACAGGGGGACGGGCTACACCTTC.

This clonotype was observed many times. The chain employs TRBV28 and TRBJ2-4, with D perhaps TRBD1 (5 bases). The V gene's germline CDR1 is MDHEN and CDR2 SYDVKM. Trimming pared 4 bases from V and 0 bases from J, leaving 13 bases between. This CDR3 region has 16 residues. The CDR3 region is CASSSRTFLAKNIQYF. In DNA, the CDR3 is TGTGCCAGCAGTTCCCGGACATTCCTAGCCAAAAACATTCAGTACTTC.

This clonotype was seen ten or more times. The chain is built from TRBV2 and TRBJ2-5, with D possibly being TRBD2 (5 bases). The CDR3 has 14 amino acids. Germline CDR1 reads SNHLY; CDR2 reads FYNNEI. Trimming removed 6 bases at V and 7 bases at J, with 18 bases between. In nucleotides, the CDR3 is TGTGCCAGCAGCCGAAGCGAGGGCGAAGCGACCCAGTACTTC. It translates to CASSRSEGEATQYF.

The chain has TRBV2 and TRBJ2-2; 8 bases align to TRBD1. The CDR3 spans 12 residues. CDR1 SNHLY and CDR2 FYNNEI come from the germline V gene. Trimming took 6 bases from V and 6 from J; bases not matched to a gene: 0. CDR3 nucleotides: TGTGCCAGCAGGGACAGGGCCGGGGAGCTGTTTTTT. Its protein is CASRDRAGELFF.

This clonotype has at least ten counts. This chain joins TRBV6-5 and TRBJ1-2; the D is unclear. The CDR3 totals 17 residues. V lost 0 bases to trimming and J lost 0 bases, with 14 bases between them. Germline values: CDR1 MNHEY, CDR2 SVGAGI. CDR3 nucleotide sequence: TGTGCCAGCAGTTACTCCGCGGATCATTCAACTAACTATGGCTACACCTTC. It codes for CASSYSADHSTNYGYTF.

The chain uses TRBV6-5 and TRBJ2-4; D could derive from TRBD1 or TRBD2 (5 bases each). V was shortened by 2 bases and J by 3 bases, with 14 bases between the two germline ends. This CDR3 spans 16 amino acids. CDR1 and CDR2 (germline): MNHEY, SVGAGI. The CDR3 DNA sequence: TGTGCCAGCAGTTACCCGTTAGGGACCGACAAAAACATTCAGTACTTC. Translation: CASSYPLGTDKNIQYF.

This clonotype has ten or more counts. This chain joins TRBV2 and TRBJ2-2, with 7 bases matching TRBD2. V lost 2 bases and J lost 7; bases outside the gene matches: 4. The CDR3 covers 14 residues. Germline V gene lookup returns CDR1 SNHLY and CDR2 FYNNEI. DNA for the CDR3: TGTGCCAGCAGTGAAAAGACGGGAGGCGGGGAGCTGTTTTTT. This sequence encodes CASSEKTGGGELFF. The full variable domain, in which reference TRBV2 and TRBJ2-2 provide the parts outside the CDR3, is EPEVTQTPSHQVTQMGQEVILRCVPISNHLYFYWYRQILGQKVEFLVSFYNNEISEKSEIFDDQFSVERPDGSNFTLKIRSTKLEDSAMYFCASSEKTGGGELFFGEGSRLTVL.